This T cell receptor (beta chain) comes out of a study of T-cell reconstitution after alpha-beta-depleted transplantation in children (dated by TCRdb to about 2016). Notes on the research overall: Using TCR repertoire profiling, the study followed T-cell immune reconstitution in a quantitative way in children after TCRalphabeta/CD19-depleted allogeneic hematopoietic cell transplantation. Study-wide findings and limitations: The apparently early recovery of alphabetaT-cell counts about two months after transplant reportedly depended on only several hundred rapidly expanded clones that came from non-depleted graft cells. Over subsequent months, a decline in hyperexpanded clone frequencies was noted, and after one year, T-cell counts and TCRbeta diversity were mostly ascribed to newly produced T cells. The high TCRbeta diversity at day 60 in some patients was ascribed to recipient T cells and intrathymic progenitors that had survived conditioning.

A few counts support this clonotype. Its antigen has not been determined. There are no base qualities to consult, and no much larger clone falls within one base. The library relied on PCR. TCRdb shows the sequencer as Illumina HiSeq 2500. Molecular barcoding was employed in the preparation of TCR libraries, with unique molecular identifiers being used to normalize TCRbeta repertoire quantification. TCRdb passed the public sequencing reads through fastp at Q25 and MiXCR, retaining productive beta sequences. Rows with a matching CDR3 protein are joined into one entry that keeps the most common DNA and genes. This sample has some 830,000 distinct CDR3 sequences in its table, and less than 20% of those were observed once. Roughly 4.8% of the sample is taken by the ten largest. Clipping removes 6 bases from V and 4 bases from J, with 6 as the unmatched junction base count. CDR1 and CDR2, per the germline V gene (reference sequence), are LGHDT and YNNKEL. The cysteine opens and the phenylalanine closes a CDR3 of 15 amino acids. The CDR3 DNA has 45 bases and is translated from base 1.

The sample's treatment or condition, from its label and the paper: allogeneic hematopoietic cell transplantation with graft depleted of TCRalphabeta T cells and CD19 B cells. TCRalphabeta/CD19-depleted allogeneic hematopoietic cell grafts were given to the transplant recipients, all of whom were children. This TCR was sampled from a male patient aged 5 to 17 who had a stem cell transplant for acute lymphoblastic leukemia, so the T cells may come from the graft donor. Recombination joined TRBV3-1 with TRBJ2-2, with 9 bases in between that match TRBD2. Sequenced here: PBMCs, mostly from graft donor cells, sampled 360 days after TCRalphabeta/CD19-depleted stem cell transplant. CDR3 loop: CASRYSGSGTGELFF. The nucleotides read TGTGCCAGCAGGTATAGCGGGAGTGGCACCGGGGAGCTGTTTTTT.